The rows below give T cell receptor beta chains drawn from one sample of a study of T cell repertoires in cytomegalovirus infection. TCRdb recomputed calls from the reads with MiXCR, one row per CDR3 protein. The top ten hold approximately 8.2% of the sample, which has fewer than 700,000 distinct CDR3 sequences, 20% to 25% seen once. Sequencing input: CD8+ T cells from PBMCs. The receptors here all came from a human donor in good health (CMV status not recorded). Some clones in this sample may be carry-over from other donors' samples. The CDR3 runs from the conserved cysteine through the conserved F or W. The D gene is left open where the match is weak. Only some rows state a clone size, as once, few, many or a class for expanded clones.

D	size	V	J	DNA	CDR3
.	.	TRBV7-6	TRBJ2-1	TGTGCCAGCAGCGGCGGGTCCTCCCCCCGGAATGAGCAGTTCTTC	CASSGGSSPRNEQFF
TRBD1	many	TRBV28	TRBJ2-3	TGTGCCAACTCCGACAGGGTCACAGATACGCAGTATTTT	CANSDRVTDTQYF
.	few	TRBV28	TRBJ2-3	TGTGCCAGCAGTTCCGTGGGACTTCTCGCACCAGATACGCAGTATTTT	CASSSVGLLAPDTQYF
.	.	TRBV6-2/TRBV6-3	TRBJ1-1	.	CASILGATWNTEAFF
.	few	TRBV5-1	TRBJ2-7	TGCGCCAGCAGAAGGGGGATTGACGAGCAGTACTTC	CASRRGIDEQYF
.	many	TRBV7-9	TRBJ2-5	TGTGCCAGCAGCTTAAAAGGAGAAGAGACCCAGTACTTC	CASSLKGEETQYF
.	few	TRBV13	TRBJ2-1	TGTGCCAGCAGCTTAGGGCAGGGAATGAGTTACAATGAGCAGTTCTTC	CASSLGQGMSYNEQFF
TRBD2	many	TRBV7-2	TRBJ2-2	TGTGCCAGCAGCTTAAAGGCAGGGAGGGTCGGGGAGCTGTTTTTT	CASSLKAGRVGELFF
.	.	TRBV7-6	TRBJ2-3	TGTGCCAGTAACCAGGACGGAGATACGCAGTATTTT	CASNQDGDTQYF
TRBD1	.	TRBV6-6	TRBJ2-6	TGTGCCAGCAGTGTCGACCGGGACAGAGCCAACGTCCTGACTTTC	CASSVDRDRANVLTF